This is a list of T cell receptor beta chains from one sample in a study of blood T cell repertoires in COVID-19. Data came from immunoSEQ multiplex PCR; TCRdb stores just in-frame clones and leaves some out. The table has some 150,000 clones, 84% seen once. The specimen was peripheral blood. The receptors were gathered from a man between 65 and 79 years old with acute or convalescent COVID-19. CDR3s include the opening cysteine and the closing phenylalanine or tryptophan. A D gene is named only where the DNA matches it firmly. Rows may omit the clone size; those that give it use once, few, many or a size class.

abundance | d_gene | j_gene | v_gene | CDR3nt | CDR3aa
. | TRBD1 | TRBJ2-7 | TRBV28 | TGTGCCAGCAGTATCCCCGGGACAGGGGCCCATTACGAGCAGTACTTC | CASSIPGTGAHYEQYF
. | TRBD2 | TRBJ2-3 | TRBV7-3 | TGTGCCAGCAGCCTCGGGACTAGCGGGGGGACAGATACGCAGTATTTT | CASSLGTSGGTDTQYF
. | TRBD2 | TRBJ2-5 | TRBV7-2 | TGTGCCAGCAGCTGGCTAGCGGTAGAGACCCAGTACTTC | CASSWLAVETQYF
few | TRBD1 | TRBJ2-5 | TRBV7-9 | TGTGCCAGCAGCTCAGGGGGCGGATACCAAGAGACCCAGTACTTC | CASSSGGGYQETQYF
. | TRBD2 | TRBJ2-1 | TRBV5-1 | TGCGCCAGCAGTCTCCTCCCCGGGACTAGCGGGAGCGATGAGCAGTTCTTC | CASSLLPGTSGSDEQFF
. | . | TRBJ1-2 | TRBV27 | TGTGCCAGCAGTCTTATGGGAGTGGGTGGCTACACCTTC | CASSLMGVGGYTF
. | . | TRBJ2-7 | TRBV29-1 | TGCAGCGTTCGCTCCCCAGCCTACGAGCAGTACTTC | CSVRSPAYEQYF
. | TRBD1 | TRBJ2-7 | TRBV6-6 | TGTGCCAGCATTGCCGGGACAGAGTCCTACGAGCAGTACTTC | CASIAGTESYEQYF
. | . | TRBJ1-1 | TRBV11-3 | TGTGCCAGCAGCTTATCCGGAGGGAGCACTGAAGCTTTCTTT | CASSLSGGSTEAFF
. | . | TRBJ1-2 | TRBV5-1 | TGCGCCAGCAGCTCAAGATCCAGCTATGGCTACACCTTC | CASSSRSSYGYTF
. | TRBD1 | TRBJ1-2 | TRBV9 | TGTGCCAGCAGCGCCCTGGACAGGGGTGACTATGGCTACACCTTC | CASSALDRGDYGYTF
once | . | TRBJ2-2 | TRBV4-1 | TGCGCCAGCAGCCCGCTAGGGCGGAGGGAGAACACCGGGGAGCTGTTTTTT | CASSPLGRRENTGELFF
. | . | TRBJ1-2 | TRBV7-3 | TGTGCCAGCAGGCAGACTGGGGGACTAAAGACCTTC | CASRQTGGLKTF
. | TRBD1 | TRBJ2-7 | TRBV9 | TGTGCCAGCAGCCCCCAGGGGGCTAGGTACGAGCAGTACTTC | CASSPQGARYEQYF
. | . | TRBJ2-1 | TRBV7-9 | TGTGCCAGCAGCTACGGGACCGGACTAACTGAGCAGTTCTTC | CASSYGTGLTEQFF
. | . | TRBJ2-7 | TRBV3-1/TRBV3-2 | TGTGCCAGCAGCCAGATTATCGGGTCCTACGAGCAGTACTTC | CASSQIIGSYEQYF
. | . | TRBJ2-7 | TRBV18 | TGTGCCAGCTCACTTACTGGTACAGGGCTGGGTGCATACGAGCAGTACTTC | CASSLTGTGLGAYEQYF
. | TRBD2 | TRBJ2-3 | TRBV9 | TGTGCCAGCAGCGAAGGACTAGCGGGGAGCACAGATACGCAGTATTTT | CASSEGLAGSTDTQYF
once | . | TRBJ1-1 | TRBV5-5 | TGTGCCAGCAGCTTGGCGGGGGACACTGAAGCTTTCTTT | CASSLAGDTEAFF
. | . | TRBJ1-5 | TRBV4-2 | TGTGCCAGCAGCCAAGAACAGGGAAGCAATCAGCCCCAGCATTTT | CASSQEQGSNQPQHF
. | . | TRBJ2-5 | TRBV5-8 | TGTGCCAGCAGCCCCGCATGGGACATGGAGACCCAGTACTTC | CASSPAWDMETQYF
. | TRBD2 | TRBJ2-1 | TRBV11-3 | TGTGCCAGCAGCTCCCACCGCGGGGGACGGTACAATGAGCAGTTCTTC | CASSSHRGGRYNEQFF
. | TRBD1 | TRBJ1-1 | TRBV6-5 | TGTGCCAGCAGGCTGACAGGGGTTACTGAAGCTTTCTTT | CASRLTGVTEAFF
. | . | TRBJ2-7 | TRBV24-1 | TGTGCCACCAGTTCCCAGGGCTACGAGCAGTACTTC | CATSSQGYEQYF
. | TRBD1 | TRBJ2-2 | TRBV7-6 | TGTGCCAGCACCCAACAGGGGGCCGGGGAGCTGTTTTTT | CASTQQGAGELFF
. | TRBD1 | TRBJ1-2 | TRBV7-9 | TGTGCCAGCATGTACCTCCCGGGACAGGGTAGTAACTATGGCTACACCTTC | CASMYLPGQGSNYGYTF
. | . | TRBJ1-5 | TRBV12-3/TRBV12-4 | TGTGCCAGCAGCCTCCAGGGCCCGGAGCCCCAGCATTTT | CASSLQGPEPQHF
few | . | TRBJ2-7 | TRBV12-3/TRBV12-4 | TGTGCCAGCAGTTTAGGGACTGCTAAGTACTTC | CASSLGTAKYF
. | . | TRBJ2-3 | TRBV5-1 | TGCGCCAGCGGCCTGGTCCTTGAGCCGCCAGATACGCAGTATTTT | CASGLVLEPPDTQYF
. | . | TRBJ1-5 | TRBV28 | TGTGCCAGCAGTTTAGGGCAGGCATATAGCAATCAGCCCCAGCATTTT | CASSLGQAYSNQPQHF
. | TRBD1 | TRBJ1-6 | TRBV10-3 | TGTGCCATCAGCCCGGCGGGACAGGGTAGTTCACCCCTCCACTTT | CAISPAGQGSSPLHF
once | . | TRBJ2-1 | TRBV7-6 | TGTGCCAGCAGCTTAGCGGGAGCCTCCTACAATGAGCAGTTCTTC | CASSLAGASYNEQFF
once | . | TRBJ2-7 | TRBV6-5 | TGTGCCAGCAGTTATACCGGGACTCGCCTCTACGAGCAGTACTTC | CASSYTGTRLYEQYF
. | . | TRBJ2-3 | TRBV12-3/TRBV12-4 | TGTGCCAGCAGGTACTCCGATACGCAGTATTTT | CASRYSDTQYF
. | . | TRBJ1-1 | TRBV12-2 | TGTGCAAGTCGCTCCATTGGGGGGGACACTGAAGCTTTCTTT | CASRSIGGDTEAFF
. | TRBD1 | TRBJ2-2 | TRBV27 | TGTGCCAGCAGTTCGCCCGGGACAGGGATCGGGGAGCTGTTTTTT | CASSSPGTGIGELFF
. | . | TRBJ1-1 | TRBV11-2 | TGTGCCAGCAGCTTAGACGGAGGGAGGACTGAAGCTTTCTTT | CASSLDGGRTEAFF
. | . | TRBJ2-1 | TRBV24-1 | TGTGCCACCCGTCTAGCTAATGAGCAGTTCTTC | CATRLANEQFF
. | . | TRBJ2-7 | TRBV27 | TGTGCCAGCAGTTCACAGTTTGCTAGCGCCCACTACGAGCAGTACTTC | CASSSQFASAHYEQYF
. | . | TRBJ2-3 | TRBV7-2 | TGTGCCAGCAGCTATCAAGCGGTGCCCGGGGATACGCAGTATTTT | CASSYQAVPGDTQYF
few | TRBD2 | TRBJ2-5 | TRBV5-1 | TGCGCCAGCAGCTTTGCTAGCGGGGGAATGGAGACCCAGTACTTC | CASSFASGGMETQYF
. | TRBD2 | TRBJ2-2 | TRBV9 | TGTGCCAGCAGCGCAGGGACAGCGGGAGGCACCGGGGAGCTGTTTTTT | CASSAGTAGGTGELFF
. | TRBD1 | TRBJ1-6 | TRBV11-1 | TGTGCCAGCAGCCGGACAGGGAATAATTCACCCCTCCACTTT | CASSRTGNNSPLHF
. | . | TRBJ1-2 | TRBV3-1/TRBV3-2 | TGTGCCAGCAGCCAAGGGGTCAAGGGGCTTGAGTATGGCTACACCTTC | CASSQGVKGLEYGYTF
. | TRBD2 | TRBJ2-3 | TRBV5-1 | TGCGCCAGCAGCCCTTTAGCGGGGCGGCTAGATACGCAGTATTTT | CASSPLAGRLDTQYF